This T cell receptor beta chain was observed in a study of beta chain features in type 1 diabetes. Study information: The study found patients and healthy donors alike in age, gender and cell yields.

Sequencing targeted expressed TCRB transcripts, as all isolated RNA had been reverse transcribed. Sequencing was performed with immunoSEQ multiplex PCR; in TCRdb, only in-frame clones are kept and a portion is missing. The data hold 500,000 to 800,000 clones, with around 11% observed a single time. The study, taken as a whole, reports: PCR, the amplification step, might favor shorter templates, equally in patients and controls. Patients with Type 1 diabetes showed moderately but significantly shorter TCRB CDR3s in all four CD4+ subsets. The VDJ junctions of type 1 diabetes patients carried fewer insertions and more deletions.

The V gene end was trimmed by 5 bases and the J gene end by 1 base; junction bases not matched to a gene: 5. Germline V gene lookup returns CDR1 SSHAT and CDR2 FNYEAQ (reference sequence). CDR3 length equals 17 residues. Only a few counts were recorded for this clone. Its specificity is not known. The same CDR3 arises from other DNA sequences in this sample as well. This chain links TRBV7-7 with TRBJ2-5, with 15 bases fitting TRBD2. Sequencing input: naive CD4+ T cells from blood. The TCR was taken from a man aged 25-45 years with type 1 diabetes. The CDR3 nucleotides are TGTGCCAGCAGCCCGGGACTAGCGGGGGGTACCCAAGAGACCCAGTACTTC. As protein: CASSPGLAGGTQETQYF.